The present entry profiles one T cell receptor beta chain with its context. Its antigen remains unidentified. Other nucleotide sequences in the sample specify the same CDR3. TCRdb keeps only in-frame clones here, not all; method: immunoSEQ multiplex PCR. Of under 200,000 clones listed, about 95% are singletons. V was shortened by 4 bases and J by 0 bases, with 10 bases between the two germline ends. The CDR3 extends over 14 amino acids. The germline gives CDR1 MNHEY, CDR2 SMNVEV (reference sequence). This entry comes from a study of T cell responses to AZD1222 COVID-19 vaccine. Study-level points and caveats: Of the AZD1222 recipients, only five to seven were seropositive at baseline. Donors were largely white British and mainly female; clonal diversity was possibly underestimated. No day 14 peak samples; only post-peak repertoires were characterized.

The chain uses TRBV27 and TRBJ2-7; D assignment may be TRBD1 or TRBD2 (5 bases each). The TCR comes from an adult in good health. This specimen was peripheral blood, taken on day 0 of AZD1222 vaccination. This chain's CDR3 is CASSSPGSSYEQYF. In DNA, the CDR3 is TGTGCCAGCAGTTCCCCAGGGAGCTCCTACGAGCAGTACTTC.